This T cell receptor (beta chain) was recovered during a study of cytomegalovirus exposure and HLA in healthy donors. Overall study findings and caveats: Later findings reportedly placed an Asian-associated ancestry cluster below the approximately 620-donor mean for N-insertions. According to an earlier analysis, most TCR beta V segments yielded productive rearrangements about 90% or about 30% of the time.

CDR3 length: 15 residues. V lost 5 bases and J 0 bases, leaving 11 bases between the germline ends. Germline-derived CDR1 and CDR2 are MNHEY and SVGAGI. The PCR ran on 60 Vbeta and 13 Jbeta primers. As handled by the study authors: It was a later analysis that counted approximately 81 million unique TCR beta chains, of which 9.5 million to 14 million were shared. Profiling relied on immunoSEQ multiplex PCR, and the TCRdb table lists in-frame clones only, not all of them. That table gives V, J and clone size, and the DNA gave D and trimming. In the table there are under 150,000 clones, approximately 9% of which are singletons. The table lists this clone with a few counts. Its antigen is still unknown.

Sequences were obtained from PBMCs. This receptor was identified in a male donor in good health and CMV-seronegative. This chain uses TRBV6-5 with TRBJ2-4, with D possibly TRBD1 on 5 matching bases. The CDR3 DNA sequence: TGTGCCAGCAGTGTGGGGCCACTAGCCAAAAACATTCAGTACTTC. It translates to CASSVGPLAKNIQYF.